This T cell receptor (beta chain) was identified during a study of T cells in Graves' hyperthyroidism and ophthalmopathy. The CDR3 has 16 residues. Germline trimming cut 0 bases from V and 4 bases from J; bases unmatched to any gene: 3. Germline CDR1 is SGHTA and CDR2 is FQGTGA. Lactation, pregnancy, other autoimmune disease or uncontrolled infection led to exclusion of patients. There were TCR beta CDR3 regions amplified from RNA transcripts. The HTBI set primed first-round TCR CDR3 RT-PCR. MiXCR was run by TCRdb on the multiplex PCR reads, yielding one entry per CDR3 protein. Altogether nearly 600,000 distinct CDR3 sequences are present, approximately 15% being singletons, with the ten largest covering roughly 7.7%. This clonotype was observed many times.

The sequence came from a woman younger than 35 with Graves' ophthalmopathy. The genes are TRBV7-3 and TRBJ2-6; 7 bases fit TRBD2. Sequenced sample: blood. As DNA, the CDR3 is TGTGCCAGCAGCTTAACGGGAGGGACCGGGGCCAACGTCCTGACTTTC. This translates into CASSLTGGTGANVLTF.